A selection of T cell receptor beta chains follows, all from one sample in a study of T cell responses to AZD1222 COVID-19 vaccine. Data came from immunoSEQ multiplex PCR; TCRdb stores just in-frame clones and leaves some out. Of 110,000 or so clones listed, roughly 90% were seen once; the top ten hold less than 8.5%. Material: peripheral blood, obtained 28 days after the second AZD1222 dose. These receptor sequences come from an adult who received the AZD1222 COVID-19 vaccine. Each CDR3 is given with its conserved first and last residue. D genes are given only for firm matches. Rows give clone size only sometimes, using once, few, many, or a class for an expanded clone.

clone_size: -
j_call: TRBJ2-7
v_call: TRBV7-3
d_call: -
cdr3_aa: CASSLGGLGYEQYF
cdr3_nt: TGTGCCAGCAGCTTAGGGGGCCTGGGATACGAGCAGTACTTC

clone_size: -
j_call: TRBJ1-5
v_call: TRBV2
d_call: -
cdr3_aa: CASSGSGGFQPQHF
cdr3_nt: TGTGCCAGCAGTGGTAGCGGGGGGTTTCAGCCCCAGCATTTT

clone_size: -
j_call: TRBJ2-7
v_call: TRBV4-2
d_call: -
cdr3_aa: CASSQDLEASYEQYF
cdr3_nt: TGTGCCAGCAGCCAAGATTTGGAGGCCTCCTACGAGCAGTACTTC

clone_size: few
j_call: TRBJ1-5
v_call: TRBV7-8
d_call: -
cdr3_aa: CASSLEQGRNQPQHF
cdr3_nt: TGTGCCAGCAGCTTAGAGCAGGGCCGAAATCAGCCCCAGCATTTT

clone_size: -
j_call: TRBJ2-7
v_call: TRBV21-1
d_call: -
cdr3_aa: CASSKARTAYEQYF
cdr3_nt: TGTGCCAGCAGCAAAGCGAGGACGGCCTACGAGCAGTACTTC

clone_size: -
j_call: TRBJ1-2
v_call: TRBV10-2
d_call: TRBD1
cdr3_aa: CASSVTGQGDGYTF
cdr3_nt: TGCGCCAGCAGTGTAACGGGACAGGGTGATGGCTACACCTTC

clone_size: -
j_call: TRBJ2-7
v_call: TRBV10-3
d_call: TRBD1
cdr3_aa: CAISRTGGDF
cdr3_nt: TGTGCCATCAGTCGGACAGGGGGGGACTTC

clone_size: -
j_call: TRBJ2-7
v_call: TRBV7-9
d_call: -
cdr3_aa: CASSRDGREQYF
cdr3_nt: TGTGCCAGCAGCCGGGACGGAAGGGAGCAGTACTTC

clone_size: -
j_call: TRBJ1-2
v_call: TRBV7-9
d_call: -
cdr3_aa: CATRGLGGRDGYTF
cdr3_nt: TGTGCCACCCGGGGGTTGGGGGGGCGTGATGGCTACACCTTC

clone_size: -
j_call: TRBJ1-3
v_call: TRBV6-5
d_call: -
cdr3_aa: CASQSDLSGNTIYF
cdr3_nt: TGTGCCAGCCAAAGTGACCTTAGCGGAAACACCATATATTTT

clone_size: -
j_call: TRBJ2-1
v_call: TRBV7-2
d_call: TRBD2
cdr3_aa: CASSLTSGLYNEQFF
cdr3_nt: TGTGCCAGCAGCTTAACTAGCGGGCTATACAATGAGCAGTTCTTC

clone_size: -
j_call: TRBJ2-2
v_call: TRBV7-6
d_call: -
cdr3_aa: CASSLLNTGELFF
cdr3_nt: TGTGCCAGCAGCTTATTGAACACCGGGGAGCTGTTTTTT

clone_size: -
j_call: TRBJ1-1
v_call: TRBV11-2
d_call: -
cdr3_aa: CASSPLNTEAFF
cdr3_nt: TGTGCCAGCAGCCCTCTGAACACTGAAGCTTTCTTT

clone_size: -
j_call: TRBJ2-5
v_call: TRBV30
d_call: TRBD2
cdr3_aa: CAWSVLAGGPEKTQYF
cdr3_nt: TGTGCCTGGAGTGTACTAGCGGGAGGGCCAGAAAAGACCCAGTACTTC

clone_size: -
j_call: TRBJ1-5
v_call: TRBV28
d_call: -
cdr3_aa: CASSGRPSAQHF
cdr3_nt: TGTGCCAGCAGTGGAAGGCCCTCGGCCCAGCATTTT

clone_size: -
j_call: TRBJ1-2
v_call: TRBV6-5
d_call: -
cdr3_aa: CASSSPQVGPYGYTF
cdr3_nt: TGTGCCAGCAGTTCTCCCCAAGTGGGGCCTTATGGCTACACCTTC

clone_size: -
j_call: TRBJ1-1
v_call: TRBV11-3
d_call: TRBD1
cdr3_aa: CASSPRQGANTEAFF
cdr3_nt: TGTGCCAGCAGCCCCAGACAGGGGGCGAACACTGAAGCTTTCTTT

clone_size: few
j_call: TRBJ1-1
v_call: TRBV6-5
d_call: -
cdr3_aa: CASSHRGAEAFF
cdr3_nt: TGTGCCAGCAGTCACCGGGGCGCTGAAGCTTTCTTT

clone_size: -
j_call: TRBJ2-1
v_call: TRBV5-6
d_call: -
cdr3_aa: CASSLDYSYNEQFF
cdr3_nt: TGTGCCAGCAGCTTGGACTACTCCTACAATGAGCAGTTCTTC

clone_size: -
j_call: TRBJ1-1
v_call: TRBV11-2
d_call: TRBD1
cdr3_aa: CASSLDRDREGNTEAFF
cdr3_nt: TGTGCCAGCAGCTTAGACCGGGACAGGGAGGGGAACACTGAAGCTTTCTTT

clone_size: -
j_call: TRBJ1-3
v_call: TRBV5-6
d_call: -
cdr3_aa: CASSRLAGNTIYF
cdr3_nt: TGTGCCAGCAGCCGTCTTGCTGGAAACACCATATATTTT

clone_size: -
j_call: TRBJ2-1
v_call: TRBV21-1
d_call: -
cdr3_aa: CASSSTSGNDEQFF
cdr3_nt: TGTGCCAGCAGCTCGACTAGCGGGAACGATGAGCAGTTCTTC

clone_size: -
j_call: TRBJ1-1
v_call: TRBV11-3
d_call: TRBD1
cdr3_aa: CASSRGQALAAFF
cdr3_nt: TGTGCCAGCAGCCGAGGACAGGCCTTGGCAGCTTTCTTT

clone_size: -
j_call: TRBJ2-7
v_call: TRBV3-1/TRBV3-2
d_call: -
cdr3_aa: CASSQRDGLEQYF
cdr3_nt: TGTGCCAGCAGCCAAAGGGACGGCCTCGAGCAGTACTTC

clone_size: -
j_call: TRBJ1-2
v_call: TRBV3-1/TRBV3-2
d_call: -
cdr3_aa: CASSEGPSNGYTF
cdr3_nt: TGTGCCAGCAGCGAAGGGCCCTCGAATGGCTACACCTTC

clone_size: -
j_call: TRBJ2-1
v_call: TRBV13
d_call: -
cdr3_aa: CASSSHLGGSKSEQFF
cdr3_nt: TGTGCCAGCAGCTCGCACCTGGGGGGCTCTAAGAGTGAGCAGTTCTTC

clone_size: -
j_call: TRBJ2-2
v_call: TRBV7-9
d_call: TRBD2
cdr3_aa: CASSREGSTGELFF
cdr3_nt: TGTGCCAGCAGCCGGGAGGGGAGCACCGGGGAGCTGTTTTTT

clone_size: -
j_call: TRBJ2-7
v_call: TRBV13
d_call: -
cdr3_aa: CASSLARSYEQYF
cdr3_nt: TGTGCCAGCAGCTTGGCCAGATCCTACGAGCAGTACTTC

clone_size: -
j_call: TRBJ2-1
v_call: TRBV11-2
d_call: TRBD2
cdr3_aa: CASSRPGGGAYNEQFF
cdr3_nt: TGTGCCAGCAGCCGACCGGGAGGAGGCGCCTACAATGAGCAGTTCTTC

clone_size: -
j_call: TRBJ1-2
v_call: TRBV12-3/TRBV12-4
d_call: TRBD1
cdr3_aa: CASSRQGARGYTF
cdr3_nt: TGTGCCAGCAGTCGACAGGGGGCGCGGGGCTACACCTTC

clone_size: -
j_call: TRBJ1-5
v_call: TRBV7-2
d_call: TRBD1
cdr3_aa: CASSPGTGVRQPQHF
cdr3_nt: TGTGCCAGCAGCCCAGGGACAGGGGTGAGGCAGCCCCAGCATTTT

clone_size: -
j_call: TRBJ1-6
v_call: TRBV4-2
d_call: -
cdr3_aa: CASSQDAGFTSPLHF
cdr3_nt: TGTGCCAGCAGCCAAGATGCGGGGTTCACATCACCCCTCCACTTT

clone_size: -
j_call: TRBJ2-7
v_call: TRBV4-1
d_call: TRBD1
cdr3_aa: CASSHLDRPDYEQYF
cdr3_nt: TGCGCCAGCAGCCATCTGGACAGGCCGGACTACGAGCAGTACTTC

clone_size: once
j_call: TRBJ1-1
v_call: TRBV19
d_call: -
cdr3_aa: CASSKGPGEAFF
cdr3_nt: TGTGCCAGTAGTAAGGGTCCGGGTGAAGCTTTCTTT

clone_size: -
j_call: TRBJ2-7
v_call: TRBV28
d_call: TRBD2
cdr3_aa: CASTREAAYEQYF
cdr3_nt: TGTGCCAGCACTCGGGAGGCCGCCTACGAGCAGTACTTC

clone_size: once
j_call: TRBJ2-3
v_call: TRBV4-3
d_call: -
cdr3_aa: CASRLSGNTDTQYF
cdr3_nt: TGCGCCAGCAGGCTAAGCGGAAACACAGATACGCAGTATTTT

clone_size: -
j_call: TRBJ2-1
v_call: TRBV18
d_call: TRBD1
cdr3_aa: CASSPRQGSSYNEQFF
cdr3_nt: TGTGCCAGCTCACCGCGACAGGGGAGCTCCTACAATGAGCAGTTCTTC

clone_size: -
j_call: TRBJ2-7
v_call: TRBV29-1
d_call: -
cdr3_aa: CSVEGVGPPHDEQYF
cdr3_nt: TGCAGCGTTGAAGGAGTGGGGCCGCCCCACGACGAGCAGTACTTC

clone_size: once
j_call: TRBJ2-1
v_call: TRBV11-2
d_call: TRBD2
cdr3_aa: CASSQLAGGPSLNEQFF
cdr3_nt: TGTGCCAGCAGCCAGTTAGCGGGGGGACCTAGCCTCAATGAGCAGTTCTTC

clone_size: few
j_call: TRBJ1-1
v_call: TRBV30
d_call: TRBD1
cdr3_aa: CAWSARTGGGTEAFF
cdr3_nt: TGTGCCTGGAGTGCGAGGACAGGGGGAGGCACTGAAGCTTTCTTT

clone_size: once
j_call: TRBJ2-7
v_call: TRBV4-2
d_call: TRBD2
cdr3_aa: CASSQRTSGYEQYF
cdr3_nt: TGTGCCAGCAGCCAAAGGACTAGCGGTTACGAGCAGTACTTC